The 24 T cell receptor beta chains given below trace back to one sample, sequenced in a study of blood T cell repertoires in COVID-19. Profiled with immunoSEQ multiplex PCR; TCRdb holds only in-frame clones, not every one. Of roughly 54,000 clones in the sample, 87% were seen once. Sequencing input: peripheral blood. The receptors were sampled from a woman aged 55-69 years with COVID-19, enrolled during active disease.

The chain links TRBV5-4 to TRBJ2-7; 12 nucleotides align to TRBD2. This CDR3 has 15 amino acids. Germline V gene sequence: CDR1 SGHNT, CDR2 YYREEE (reference sequence). The trim removed 4 bases at V and 4 bases at J, leaving 6 bases unmatched. The CDR3 region is CASSQAGTSGYEQYF. DNA for the CDR3: TGTGCCAGCAGCCAGGCCGGGACTAGCGGGTACGAGCAGTACTTC. The full variable domain, its missing parts supplied by reference TRBV5-4 and TRBJ2-7, is ETGVTQSPTHLIKTRGQQVTLRCSSQSGHNTVSWYQQALGQGPQFIFQYYREEENGRGNFPPRFSGLQFPNYSSELNVNALELDDSALYLCASSQAGTSGYEQYFGPGTRLTVT.

V usage is TRBV29-1 and J usage is TRBJ2-1; 10 nucleotides match TRBD1. V was pared by 0 bases and J by 1 base, with 9 bases of the junction left unmatched. The CDR3 spans 18 residues. Per the germline V gene, CDR1 is SQVTM and CDR2 is ANQGSEA. The CDR3 region is CSVEEGLTGGASYNEQFF. DNA of the CDR3: TGCAGCGTTGAAGAGGGCCTGACAGGGGGCGCATCCTACAATGAGCAGTTCTTC.

The rearrangement links TRBV6-6 to TRBJ2-1, with no clear D. V lost 2 bases and J 6 bases, leaving 8 bases between the germline ends. Germline CDR1 and CDR2: MNHNY and SVGAGI (reference sequence). CDR3 length: 13 residues. CDR3 nucleotides: TGTGCCAGCAGTTACATGTCTCCCAATGAGCAGTTCTTC. Encoded protein: CASSYMSPNEQFF.

This clone appeared once. The gene calls are TRBV7-6 and TRBJ2-2; TRBD2 matches at 10 bases. Germline assignment: CDR1 SGHVS and CDR2 FNYEAQ. This CDR3 comprises 17 residues. The V segment lost 1 base and the J segment 4 bases; nucleotides outside the gene matches: 6. The CDR3 reads CASSLVASGRVTGELFF. For the CDR3, the DNA is TGTGCCAGCAGCTTAGTGGCTAGCGGGAGAGTCACCGGGGAGCTGTTTTTT.

This rearrangement joins TRBV19 to TRBJ2-1, with 8 bases fitting TRBD2. The length of the CDR3 is 12 residues. The V segment lost 9 bases and the J segment 8 bases; nucleotides outside the gene matches: 6. Per the germline V gene, CDR1 is LNHDA and CDR2 is SQIVND (reference sequence). The CDR3 region is CASQRERYEQFF. CDR3 bases: TGTGCCAGCCAGCGGGAGAGATATGAGCAGTTCTTC. Supplemented by reference TRBV19 and TRBJ2-1, the full variable domain reads DGGITQSPKYLFRKEGQNVTLSCEQNLNHDAMYWYRQDPGQGLRLIYYSQIVNDFQKGDIAEGYSVSREKKESFPLTVTSAQKNPTAFYLCASQRERYEQFFGPGTRLTVL.

This chain links TRBV5-5 with TRBJ1-5; 7 bases match TRBD1. This CDR3 spans 17 amino acids. The V gene's germline CDR1 is SGHKS and CDR2 YYEKEE (reference sequence). V gave up 2 bases and J gave up 4 bases; unmatched junction bases: 12. CDR3 residues: CASSLYPGQFKNQPQHF. The CDR3 nucleotides are TGTGCCAGCAGCTTATACCCGGGACAGTTTAAAAATCAGCCCCAGCATTTT.

This sequence joins TRBV7-2 and TRBJ1-1, with 8 bases that match TRBD1. From germline, CDR1 is SGHTA and CDR2 FQGNSA. J lost 4 bases, V lost 6 bases, and 4 bases had no gene match. The CDR3 length is 13 residues. The CDR3 DNA is TGTGCCAGCAGTCTTACAGGGGGCACTGAAGCTTTCTTT. Amino acids: CASSLTGGTEAFF. Looking up the rest from reference TRBV7-2 and TRBJ1-1 gives the full variable domain: GAGVSQSPSNKVTEKGKDVELRCDPISGHTALYWYRQSLGQGLEFLIYFQGNSAPDKSGLPSDRFSAERTGGSVSTLTIQRTQQEDSAVYLCASSLTGGTEAFFGQGTRLTVV.

V gene TRBV9 combines with J gene TRBJ2-5; tentatively, D is TRBD1 (6 bases). The CDR3 covers 17 residues. Germline V CDR1 and CDR2: SGDLS, YYNGEE. V was pared by 4 bases and J by 0 bases, with 19 bases between. CDR3 DNA sequence: TGTGCCAGCAGCACAAGGGCTGACGGGGACAACCAAGAGACCCAGTACTTC. Amino acid sequence: CASSTRADGDNQETQYF.

The CDR3, as DNA: TGTGCCTGGAGTATCAGAACGACTGAAGCTTTCTTT. Translating gives CAWSIRTTEAFF. This sequence joins TRBV30 and TRBJ1-1, with D hard to call. Germline V gene data show CDR1 as GTSNPN and CDR2 as SVGIG (reference sequence). The CDR3 covers 12 residues. V dropped 2 bases and J dropped 5 bases, with 9 bases sitting between them.

The chain couples TRBV2 to TRBJ2-7; D is perhaps TRBD1 (6 bases). Germline loops: CDR1 SNHLY, CDR2 FYNNEI. V dropped 6 bases and J dropped 3 bases, with 21 bases sitting between them. The CDR3 is 16 amino acids. The CDR3 region is CASSVNAGQKGYEQYF. DNA of the CDR3: TGTGCCAGCAGCGTGAATGCAGGACAGAAGGGCTACGAGCAGTACTTC.

The V and J genes are TRBV7-3 and TRBJ2-1; 7 positions agree with TRBD1. Germline V gene lookup returns CDR1 SGHTA and CDR2 FQGTGA. This CDR3 is 16 amino acids long. The trim removed 4 bases at V and 4 bases at J, leaving 10 bases unmatched. CDR3 in DNA: TGTGCCAGCAGCTCTAACACAGGGGACAAATACAATGAGCAGTTCTTC. It is translated as CASSSNTGDKYNEQFF.

J is TRBJ1-3 and V is TRBV19; no clear D. The germline V and J ends were trimmed by 4 bases and 0 bases, with 10 bases remaining between them. The CDR3 runs 15 residues. Germline V gives CDR1 LNHDA, CDR2 SQIVND (reference sequence). This CDR3 is CASSTGQSSGNTIYF. The CDR3 region has the DNA TGTGCCAGTAGTACTGGGCAGAGCTCTGGAAACACCATATATTTT.

This sequence joins TRBV28 and TRBJ2-7, with 7 bases aligning to TRBD1. The CDR3 is 16 residues long. V gave up 4 bases and J gave up 2 bases; unmatched junction bases: 11. Looked up from germline, CDR1 is MDHEN and CDR2 is SYDVKM. CDR3: CASSSYFSGGPYEQYF. As DNA, the CDR3 is TGTGCCAGCAGTTCTTACTTTTCAGGGGGTCCCTACGAGCAGTACTTC. Combining the CDR3 with reference TRBV28 and TRBJ2-7 gives the whole variable domain DVKVTQSSRYLVKRTGEKVFLECVQDMDHENMFWYRQDPGLGLRLIYFSYDVKMKEKGDIPEGYSVSREKKERFSLILESASTNQTSMYLCASSSYFSGGPYEQYFGPGTRLTVT.

This chain joins TRBV7-9 and TRBJ2-7; TRBD2 aligns across 13 bases. This CDR3 contains 15 residues. Germline loops: CDR1 SEHNR, CDR2 FQNEAQ (reference sequence). V lost 6 bases, J lost 2 bases, and 4 bases stayed unmatched. DNA of the CDR3: TGTGCCAGCAGTTCGGGACTAGCGGGAACCTACGAGCAGTACTTC. Protein product: CASSSGLAGTYEQYF.

This sequence joins TRBV30 and TRBJ2-1, with 7 positions matching TRBD1. J was trimmed by 12 bases and V by 8 bases; bases with no gene match: 19. The germline V gene encodes CDR1 GTSNPN and CDR2 SVGIG (reference sequence). This CDR3 has 14 residues. The chain's CDR3 is CASRYRGTGPAQFF. In DNA form, the CDR3 reads TGTGCCAGCCGTTACAGGGGTACGGGTCCGGCGCAGTTCTTC.

The rearrangement uses TRBV2 and TRBJ2-7; D is ambiguous. Germline CDR1 reads SNHLY; CDR2 reads FYNNEI. This CDR3 contains 11 residues. Trimming shortened V by 6 bases and J by 5 bases, and 8 bases separated the two germline ends. CDR3 bases: TGTGCCAGCAGGGTGGCCCACGAGCAGTACTTC. Translation: CASRVAHEQYF.

The chain combines TRBV13 with TRBJ2-1, with TRBD1 matching over 9 bases. V shed 4 bases and J 1 base; nucleotides not matched to a gene: 2. Germline CDR1 PRHDT, CDR2 FYEKMQ (reference sequence). This CDR3 contains 15 residues. CDR3 in DNA: TGTGCCAGCAGCTCCGGGACAGGGTCCTACAATGAGCAGTTCTTC. Translated: CASSSGTGSYNEQFF.

In its sample, this clone was seen once. The gene calls are TRBV10-3 and TRBJ2-7; D call uncertain. This CDR3 region has 11 residues. Germline CDR1 is ENHRY and CDR2 is SYGVKD. Trimming stripped 3 bases from V and 3 bases from J, with 3 bases between. CDR3 coding DNA: TGTGCCATCAGTGACAGCTACGAGCAGTACTTC. It specifies CAISDSYEQYF.

In this sample, this clone turned up a few times. The chain combines TRBV2 with TRBJ2-1; 10 positions agree with TRBD2. V lost 3 bases and J lost 0; bases outside the gene matches: 2. The V gene's germline CDR1 is SNHLY and CDR2 FYNNEI. The CDR3 is 16 residues long. CDR3 nucleotide sequence: TGTGCCAGCAGTGATGCTAGCGGGAGCTCCTACAATGAGCAGTTCTTC. This sequence encodes CASSDASGSSYNEQFF.

The gene calls are TRBV10-3 and TRBJ2-5; D perhaps matches TRBD2 (6 bases). V shed 6 bases and J shed 3 bases, with 11 bases lying between them. This CDR3 is built from 13 residues. Germline V gene data show CDR1 as ENHRY and CDR2 as SYGVKD. CDR3 sequence (DNA): TGTGCCATCAGCAAAGGGGAGGAAGAGACCCAGTACTTC. Translation gives CAISKGEEETQYF.

The CDR3 DNA reads TGTGCCAGCTCGCAAGGGGACAGTGGTACTGAAGCTTTCTTT. This codes for CASSQGDSGTEAFF. The chain carries TRBV18 and TRBJ1-1; the match to TRBD1 covers 7 bases. In germline, CDR1 is KGHSH, CDR2 LQKENI. The V and J ends lost 6 bases and 5 bases, in that order; junction bases with no gene match: 9. This CDR3 is built from 14 residues.

This clone was seen only once. This chain connects TRBV3-1 (or the pseudogene TRBV3-2) to TRBJ2-3, with 8 bases identical to TRBD1. The CDR3 sequence is 16 residues long. Germline-derived CDR1 and CDR2 are LGHDT and YNNKEL (reference sequence). Trimming removed 4 bases from V and 1 base from J; junction bases left unmatched: 7. As DNA, the CDR3 is TGTGCCAGCAGCCCGGGACAGGCGGTCCGCACAGATACGCAGTATTTT. It codes for CASSPGQAVRTDTQYF.

The chain recombines TRBV27 with TRBJ2-7, with 10 bases aligning to TRBD1. With V trimmed by 5 bases and J by 4 bases, 8 bases remained unmatched. Germline CDR1 is MNHEY and CDR2 is SMNVEV (reference sequence). The CDR3 sequence is 15 residues long. CDR3 coding DNA: TGTGCCAGCAGTCCGTACGGACAGGGGGGTTACGAGCAGTACTTC. Translating it yields CASSPYGQGGYEQYF.

The chain joins TRBV10-3 to TRBJ1-5; D not certain. Trimming pared 3 bases from V and 4 bases from J, leaving 4 bases between. The CDR3 spans 12 residues. In germline, CDR1 is ENHRY, CDR2 SYGVKD. The CDR3 coding sequence is TGTGCCATCAGTGACCCTAATCAGCCCCAGCATTTT. Protein: CAISDPNQPQHF.